Listed below are T cell receptor beta chains from one sample, sequenced in a study of T-cell reconstitution after alpha-beta-depleted transplantation in children. One entry per CDR3 protein results from TCRdb running MiXCR on the PCR reads. The profile covers about 580,000 distinct CDR3 sequences, with under 30% appearing a single time and approximately 14% taken by the ten largest. The source was PBMCs, mostly from graft donor cells, collected 360 days after TCRalphabeta/CD19-depleted stem cell transplant. These receptors came from a boy less than two years old who had a stem cell transplant for acute myeloid leukemia, so the T cells may come from the graft donor. Each CDR3 is given with its conserved first and last residue. Each record gives: clone size, V gene, J gene, D gene, CDR3 protein, CDR3 DNA. D genes are given only for firm matches. Only part of the rows carry a size: once, few, many, or a class if the clone is expanded.

NA,TRBV28,TRBJ1-1,NA,CASSLHPNTEAFF,TGTGCCAGCAGTTTACACCCGAACACTGAAGCTTTCTTT
many,TRBV7-9,TRBJ1-2,TRBD1,CASSLYGQGAANYGYTF,TGTGCCAGCAGCTTATATGGGCAGGGGGCAGCAAACTATGGCTACACCTTC
NA,TRBV6-2/TRBV6-3,TRBJ2-1,NA,CASSYPPREQFF,TGTGCCAGCAGTTACCCACCTCGTGAGCAGTTCTTC
NA,TRBV7-2,TRBJ2-7,NA,CASSSRSRVYEQYF,TGTGCCAGCAGCTCCCGGTCTAGAGTCTACGAGCAGTACTTC
few,TRBV10-3,TRBJ1-2,TRBD1,CAISSDRTTQDYGYTF,TGTGCCATCAGTTCGGACAGGACTACGCAGGACTATGGCTACACCTTC
NA,TRBV11-1,TRBJ2-1,NA,CASSPLSEYNEQFF,TGTGCCAGCAGTCCCTTGTCAGAATACAATGAGCAGTTCTTC
many,TRBV20-1,TRBJ1-2,NA,CSARVQFLYGYTF,TGCAGTGCTAGAGTACAGTTCCTGTATGGCTACACCTTC
few,TRBV12-3/TRBV12-4,TRBJ2-1,NA,CASSLISAGYNEQFF,TGTGCCAGCAGTTTAATAAGCGCAGGGTACAATGAGCAGTTCTTC
few,TRBV7-8,TRBJ1-5,NA,CASSNRTANQPQHF,TGTGCCAGCAGCAATAGGACAGCTAATCAGCCCCAGCATTTT
NA,TRBV20-1,TRBJ2-5,NA,CSARDPQGRETQYF,TGCAGTGCTAGAGACCCTCAGGGGCGAGAGACCCAGTACTTC
few,TRBV6-1,TRBJ1-4,NA,CASMSEDSRTFYEKLFF,TGTGCCAGCATGAGTGAAGACAGTCGGACCTTTTATGAAAAACTGTTTTTT
few,TRBV7-9,TRBJ2-3,TRBD2,CASTLSGGYTDTQYF,TGTGCCAGCACCCTCAGCGGGGGCTACACAGATACGCAGTATTTT
once,TRBV6-5,TRBJ1-1,NA,CASSYSRGAGTEAFF,TGTGCCAGCAGTTACTCGCGGGGGGCGGGCACTGAAGCTTTCTTT
NA,TRBV6-5,TRBJ1-2,TRBD1,CASSSGTDLYGYTF,TGTGCCAGCAGTTCCGGGACAGACCTCTATGGCTACACCTTC
many,TRBV15,TRBJ1-2,TRBD1,CATSRGMDREGYGYTF,TGTGCCACCAGCAGAGGAATGGACAGGGAAGGGTATGGCTACACCTTC
few,TRBV29-1,TRBJ1-2,TRBD1,CSLNEPGQLPTF,TGCAGCTTAAATGAACCGGGACAGCTTCCAACCTTC
NA,TRBV6-2/TRBV6-3,TRBJ2-1,TRBD2,CASSQTRGVNEQFF,TGTGCCAGCAGTCAGACCCGGGGGGTCAATGAGCAGTTCTTC
NA,TRBV15,TRBJ2-7,NA,CATSGSRRYEQYF,TGTGCCACCTCGGGGAGCAGGCGGTACGAGCAGTACTTC
many,TRBV28,TRBJ2-3,TRBD1,CASSSLGTGDTQYF,TGTGCCAGCTCAAGTTTAGGGACAGGGGATACGCAGTATTTT
NA,TRBV20-1,TRBJ2-2,TRBD2,CSATRPGLAGTGELFF,TGCAGTGCCACCAGACCGGGACTAGCGGGAACCGGGGAGCTGTTTTTT
many,TRBV6-5,TRBJ1-5,TRBD1,CASSWTGGGNQPQHF,TGTGCCAGCAGTTGGACAGGGGGCGGAAATCAGCCCCAGCATTTT
many,TRBV5-4,TRBJ2-4,TRBD2,CASRGGGTGNIQYF,TGTGCCAGCCGCGGGGGTGGGACTGGAAACATTCAGTACTTC
few,TRBV20-1,TRBJ2-5,TRBD2,CSAQPGLAGKEETQYF,TGCAGTGCTCAACCGGGACTAGCGGGGAAGGAGGAGACCCAGTACTTC
NA,TRBV7-2,TRBJ2-7,NA,CASSFGQLYEQYF,TGTGCCAGCAGCTTCGGACAGCTCTACGAGCAGTACTTC